The 27 T cell receptor beta chains below were found in one sample sequenced in a study of blood T cell repertoires in COVID-19. Sequenced by immunoSEQ multiplex PCR; TCRdb stores in-frame clones only, minus some. The table lists 200,000 or so clones, roughly 76% of them singletons. Sequencing was performed on peripheral blood. The receptor source for this set is a woman of 80 years or more with COVID-19, enrolled during active disease.

This clone has just one count. The V call is TRBV11-3, the J call TRBJ2-4, with D maybe TRBD1 (6 bases). Trimming removed 1 base at V and 10 bases at J, with 11 bases between. CDR3 size: 13 residues. Germline-derived CDR1 and CDR2 are SGHNT and YENEEA. The CDR3 DNA reads TGTGCCAGCAGCTTAGGACTGGGGGCTATTCAGTACTTC. This encodes CASSLGLGAIQYF.

This clone was detected once. The chain combines TRBV4-3 with TRBJ1-2; possibly TRBD1 for D (5 bases). V lost 6 bases and J 2 bases, leaving 22 bases between the germline ends. CDR1 is LGHNA and CDR2 is YSLEER in the germline V gene. The CDR3 extends over 17 amino acids. The CDR3 loop is CASSLAGGDGRNYGYTF. CDR3 DNA: TGCGCCAGCAGTCTTGCGGGGGGGGACGGCCGAAACTATGGCTACACCTTC.

J is TRBJ2-7 and V is TRBV29-1; 9 bases fit TRBD1. The CDR3 extends over 14 amino acids. Germline V gene lookup returns CDR1 SQVTM and CDR2 ANQGSEA. The J segment lost 3 bases and the V segment lost 4 bases, leaving 7 bases of the junction unmatched. The CDR3 protein is CSVVGTGRYYEQYF. The CDR3 region has the DNA TGCAGCGTTGTCGGGACAGGGAGATACTACGAGCAGTACTTC.

V is TRBV19 and J is TRBJ1-2; D is uncertain. The CDR3 loop spans 13 amino acids. Germline V gene lookup returns CDR1 LNHDA and CDR2 SQIVND (reference sequence). V was clipped by 1 base and J by 7 bases, with 10 bases between them. The CDR3 here is CASSIGARAGYTF. Here the CDR3 DNA reads TGTGCCAGTAGTATAGGGGCGCGCGCTGGCTACACCTTC.

The chain combines TRBV28 with TRBJ2-3, with 8 bases aligning to TRBD2. Per the germline V gene, CDR1 is MDHEN and CDR2 is SYDVKM. The CDR3 has 13 amino acids. V shed 8 bases and J 5 bases; nucleotides not matched to a gene: 6. CDR3 region: CASEGSGRDTQYF. In DNA form, the CDR3 reads TGTGCCAGCGAAGGGAGCGGGAGAGATACGCAGTATTTT.

The V gene is TRBV4-1, the J gene TRBJ1-2; D may be TRBD1 (6 bases). The CDR3 extends over 15 amino acids. Trimming removed 3 bases at V and 4 bases at J, with 15 bases between. In germline, CDR1 is MGHRA, CDR2 YSYEKL. CDR3 in amino acids: CASSQAWTDSYGYTF. The CDR3 DNA reads as TGCGCCAGCAGCCAGGCCTGGACAGATTCCTATGGCTACACCTTC.

The genes are TRBV2 and TRBJ2-1; the D gene is possibly TRBD2 (6 bases). This CDR3 has 13 amino acids. The germline V and J ends were trimmed by 3 bases and 9 bases, with 12 bases remaining between them. Germline loops: CDR1 SNHLY, CDR2 FYNNEI. The CDR3 DNA sequence: TGTGCCAGCAGTGACTGGGGGGAGATTGAGCAGTTCTTC. Protein sequence: CASSDWGEIEQFF. Variable domain in full (rest from reference TRBV2 and TRBJ2-1): EPEVTQTPSHQVTQMGQEVILRCVPISNHLYFYWYRQILGQKVEFLVSFYNNEISEKSEIFDDQFSVERPDGSNFTLKIRSTKLEDSAMYFCASSDWGEIEQFFGPGTRLTVL.

J is TRBJ2-3 and V is TRBV5-4, with TRBD2 as a possible D gene (5 bases). The CDR3 is 15 amino acids. The germline CDR1 and CDR2 sequences are SGHNT and YYREEE (reference sequence). Trimming removed 1 base from V and 5 bases from J, with 14 bases in between. This CDR3 reads CASSLPGPGKDTQYF. The CDR3 nucleotides are TGTGCCAGCAGCTTGCCCGGGCCCGGGAAAGATACGCAGTATTTT.

The chain couples TRBV29-1 to TRBJ2-1; 9 bases align to TRBD1. With V trimmed by 6 bases and J by 7 bases, 7 bases remained unmatched. Germline V gene sequence: CDR1 SQVTM, CDR2 ANQGSEA. This CDR3 is built from 13 residues. CDR3 loop: CSVEQGARNEQFF. In nucleotides, the CDR3 is TGCAGCGTCGAACAGGGGGCTCGGAATGAGCAGTTCTTC.

The chain combines TRBV19 with TRBJ1-5; the D gene is possibly TRBD1 (6 bases). With 8 bases removed from V and 5 bases from J, the gap between germline ends came to 13 bases. The CDR3 length is 13 residues. The germline CDR1 and CDR2 sequences are LNHDA and SQIVND (reference sequence). In DNA, the CDR3 is TGTGCCAGTGCGACAGGAAGGGATCAGCCCCAGCATTTT. This translates into CASATGRDQPQHF.

The sample holds a few counts of this clone. The CDR3 spells CASGTGSVGNTIYF. CDR3 bases: TGTGCTAGTGGTACAGGGAGCGTGGGAAACACCATATATTTT. J is TRBJ1-3 and V is TRBV12-5, with D perhaps TRBD1 (6 bases). Germline loops: CDR1 LGHNT, CDR2 FRNRAP. This CDR3 spans 14 amino acids. V lost 5 bases to trimming and J lost 4 bases, with 12 bases between them.

The chain couples TRBV7-2 to TRBJ2-7; a weak D match, TRBD1 (6 bases). The V end was cut by 1 base, the J end by 3 bases, with 22 bases between. The germline V gene encodes CDR1 SGHTA and CDR2 FQGNSA. The CDR3 totals 18 residues. This CDR3 is CASSLGARGTGMVYEQYF. The CDR3 coding sequence is TGTGCCAGCAGCTTAGGGGCCAGGGGAACAGGGATGGTCTACGAGCAGTACTTC.

The chain combines TRBV4-3 with TRBJ1-2; 8 bases map to TRBD1. Germline CDR1 LGHNA, CDR2 YSLEER. The J segment lost 4 bases and the V segment lost 0 bases, leaving 7 bases of the junction unmatched. The CDR3 spans 16 residues. CDR3 loop: CASSQDWRQGTYGYTF. CDR3 DNA: TGCGCCAGCAGCCAAGATTGGAGACAGGGGACCTATGGCTACACCTTC.

This clone was found once. The V call is TRBV4-3, the J call TRBJ2-7, with 8 bases aligning to TRBD1. Germline values: CDR1 LGHNA, CDR2 YSLEER. This CDR3 is built from 14 residues. Trimming took 3 bases from V and 4 from J; bases not matched to a gene: 5. The CDR3 coding sequence is TGCGCCAGCAGCCAGGACAGGGTCCGATACGAGCAGTACTTC. Amino acids: CASSQDRVRYEQYF.

The CDR3 is CASSLIITGRRGSYEQFF. CDR3 in DNA: TGCGCCAGCAGCTTGATAATAACCGGCCGTCGAGGGTCATATGAGCAGTTCTTC. This rearrangement joins TRBV5-1 to TRBJ2-1; D may be TRBD2 (5 bases). The V and J ends lost 1 base and 8 bases respectively, with 25 bases between them. The germline CDR1 and CDR2 sequences are SGHRS and YFSETQ. CDR3 length: 18 residues.

CDR3 residues: CASSQDLLGTDRGTYGYTF. The CDR3 nucleotides read TGTGCCAGCAGCCAAGATTTGTTGGGAACTGACAGGGGTACCTATGGCTACACCTTC. This chain uses TRBV4-2 with TRBJ1-2; 8 bases align to TRBD1. V was clipped by 0 bases and J by 4 bases; unmatched bases: 16. Germline CDR1 and CDR2: LGHNA and YNFKEQ. The CDR3 loop spans 19 amino acids.

This clone was counted once. The rearrangement links TRBV7-8 to TRBJ1-1; possible D gene TRBD1, 5 bases. Germline V gene sequence: CDR1 SGHVS, CDR2 FQNEAQ. V lost 0 bases to trimming and J lost 5 bases, with 16 bases between them. There are 16 residues in the CDR3. CDR3: CASSLALVRVATEAFF. Here the CDR3 DNA reads TGTGCCAGCAGCTTAGCGCTTGTCAGGGTTGCGACTGAAGCTTTCTTT.

This clone was seen a few times. The chain carries TRBV9 and TRBJ2-1; D is unresolved. The CDR3 spans 14 residues. With 4 bases removed from V and 0 bases from J, the gap between germline ends came to 8 bases. In germline, CDR1 is SGDLS, CDR2 YYNGEE. Here the CDR3 reads CASSWANSYNEQFF. For the CDR3, the DNA is TGTGCCAGCAGCTGGGCTAACTCCTACAATGAGCAGTTCTTC.

The chain uses TRBV5-8 and TRBJ2-7, with 9 positions matching TRBD1. Trimming cost V 1 base and J 5 bases; bases outside gene matches: 7. Germline V gene sequence: CDR1 SGHTS, CDR2 YDEGEE. There are 15 residues in the CDR3. As DNA, the CDR3 is TGTGCCAGCAGCTTGTGGGGGACAGGGTTCGACGAGCAGTACTTC. This translates into CASSLWGTGFDEQYF.

The CDR3 sequence: CASSTPGLEQFF. The CDR3 nucleotides are TGTGCCAGCAGTACACCGGGATTGGAGCAGTTCTTC. The chain links TRBV6-6 to TRBJ2-1; possibly TRBD2 for D (5 bases). Trimming pared 5 bases from V and 10 bases from J, leaving 12 bases between. The length of the CDR3 is 12 residues. Germline lookup yields CDR1 MNHNY and CDR2 SVGAGI (reference sequence).

V gene TRBV5-6 combines with J gene TRBJ2-7; TRBD1 matches 9 bases. The CDR3 has 14 amino acids. Unmatched junction bases numbered 8, after V lost 4 bases and J lost 6 bases. CDR1 and CDR2 from the germline V gene are SGHDT and YYEEEE. Here the CDR3 reads CASSPGTGNREQYF. The CDR3 DNA is TGTGCCAGCAGCCCCGGGACAGGGAATCGCGAGCAGTACTTC.

The V call is TRBV18, the J call TRBJ2-7; 7 bases line up with TRBD2. J gave up 2 bases and V 0 bases, and 13 bases lay outside the gene matches. This CDR3 has 18 amino acids. Germline CDR1 and CDR2: KGHSH and LQKENI. Here the CDR3 DNA reads TGTGCCAGCTCACCACCGGAGTCGCGGCGGGAGAGGGCCTACGAGCAGTACTTC. Amino acid sequence: CASSPPESRRERAYEQYF.

The count of this clone is one. The chain uses TRBV27 and TRBJ2-7; 9 bases fit TRBD1. The CDR3 extends over 14 amino acids. CDR1 and CDR2 from the germline V gene are MNHEY and SMNVEV (reference sequence). The J segment lost 2 bases and the V segment lost 5 bases, leaving 4 bases of the junction unmatched. This CDR3 is CASSAGQGPYEQYF. The CDR3 region has the DNA TGTGCCAGCAGTGCGGGACAGGGTCCCTACGAGCAGTACTTC.

The V gene is TRBV4-2, the J gene TRBJ2-2; D is uncertain. This CDR3 is 15 amino acids long. The germline gives CDR1 LGHNA, CDR2 YNFKEQ. Trimming left V 4 bases short and J 9 bases short, with 18 bases between. CDR3 DNA: TGTGCCAGCAGCCCGGAAGCGCCCCCCCAGCGGGAGCTGTTTTTT. It yields the protein CASSPEAPPQRELFF.

In its sample, this clone was seen a few times. The chain recombines TRBV28 with TRBJ1-2, with D maybe TRBD1 (5 bases). Germline CDR1 and CDR2: MDHEN and SYDVKM. V shed 3 bases and J shed 5 bases, with 7 bases lying between them. The CDR3 has 12 amino acids. The CDR3 is CASSFDRYGYTF. The CDR3 bases are TGTGCCAGCAGTTTTGACAGATATGGCTACACCTTC.

The DNA of the CDR3 is TGTGCCAGCAGCAAGGACAGGGACTACGAGCAGTACTTC. Encoded protein: CASSKDRDYEQYF. This chain links TRBV21-1 with TRBJ2-7; TRBD1 reflects the table's D call only, with no check against the DNA. TRBV21-1 is described as a pseudogene. The CDR3 contains 13 residues.

The V call is TRBV13, the J call TRBJ1-2, with TRBD1 identical over 9 bases. Per germline, CDR1 PRHDT and CDR2 FYEKMQ (reference sequence). V gave up 8 bases and J gave up 9 bases; unmatched junction bases: 13. The CDR3 extends over 14 amino acids. The CDR3 DNA is TGTGCCAGCGGATTGGGGACAGGGAAATCCAGCTACACCTTC. Protein product: CASGLGTGKSSYTF.